Described below is a single T cell receptor (beta chain) sequence and its context. The data belong to a study of blood T cell repertoires in COVID-19. Whole-study context: The origin of the acute and convalescent COVID-19 samples was the United States, Italy and Spain.

Profiling relied on immunoSEQ multiplex PCR, and the TCRdb table lists in-frame clones only, not all of them. This sample has almost 250,000 clones, with 65% to 90% found just once. The TCR comes from a woman between 45 and 60 years old with acute COVID-19. The sample was PBMCs or T cells enriched from blood (not recorded which).

The CDR3 loop is CASSEGRGAYEQYF. In DNA, the CDR3 is TGTGCCAGCAGTGAGGGCAGGGGAGCCTACGAGCAGTACTTC. This chain joins TRBV6-1 and TRBJ2-7, with D possibly matching TRBD1 (6 bases). Germline V gene sequence: CDR1 MNHNS, CDR2 SASEGT. This CDR3 spans 14 amino acids. Trimming cost V 3 bases and J 2 bases, with 11 bases left between them.